This T cell receptor beta chain originates from a study of T cell responses to AZD1222 COVID-19 vaccine (dated by TCRdb to about 2021). The study in broad terms: Because spike-specific TCR depth and breadth did not differ between the two schedules, AZD1222 recipients who got a second dose at roughly 4 weeks were pooled with those who got a second dose at roughly 12 weeks. Trial participants were enrolled into age subgroups of 18-55, 56-69 and 70-plus years, which contained approximately 150, 28 and 58 TCR-sequenced participants, respectively. TCR sequencing was performed for roughly 250 trial participants, of whom approximately 200 were given two doses of AZD1222 and around 26 were given two doses of MenACWY control vaccine.

From its cysteine to its phenylalanine, the CDR3 spans 17 amino acids. The only DNA kept is the CDR3, 51 bases in frame from the first base. V loses 4 bases of germline sequence and J loses 1 base, and the interval between the two ends is 16 bases. CDR1 and CDR2 are drawn from the germline V gene: MGHDK, SYGVNS. Overall results and qualifications from the work: Participants were mostly white British, with more females than males. The authors suggested clonal diversity may have been underestimated. Reportedly, almost half of the unique spike-specific TCRs recognized epitopes lying outside the regions that are mutated in the B.1.351 and B.1.1.7 variants. Conclusions about previously exposed vaccinees were limited because only five to seven AZD1222 recipients were SARS-CoV-2 seropositive at baseline. After two AZD1222 doses, both the breadth and the depth of spike-specific TCRs were significantly higher than at day 0 and than in MenACWY recipients. CD4 TCRs associated with the vaccine covered the entire spike protein, and the dominant responses were in regions 160-218 and 743-854. The 56-69-year group was small, and its depth increase did not reach significance, likely because of low power. Because no day 14 peak-response samples were available, repertoires were characterized only after the peak T cell response.

The meaning of the sample's time point label: baseline before first vaccination. Samples from vaccinated people were obtained from the UK trials COV001 and COV002, which included a single-blind randomized controlled phase 2/3 trial of AZD1222 (ChAdOx1 nCoV-19) in healthy adults. Trial participant PBMC samples were collected at day 0 and day 28 after the second dose for TCRbeta chain sequencing. This clone turned up a few times. Its recognized antigen is unknown. Base-call qualities are not available, and no considerably larger clone is one nucleotide away. The CDR3 regions of human TCRbeta chains were analyzed by immunosequencing. The study's processing was this. TCRs in the repertoires were compared against a reference library of SARS-CoV-2-specific TCRs that had been generated with the MIRA antigen-specificity platform. Breadth meant the fraction of unique TCRs that were SARS-CoV-2-associated, whereas depth meant the fraction of total T cells that were SARS-CoV-2-associated. Using the MIRA data, each spike-specific TCR was mapped to the spike region that the TCR reacts to and placed in a CD4 or CD8 class. Log10-transformed breadth and depth values were compared by one-way ANOVA with Sidak's multiple comparisons tests. TCRdb took over this immuneACCESS table, retaining in-frame rearrangements with V and J assigned. Such tables are incomplete; in checked studies, under half of the missing clones stem from an unresolved V gene, and the remainder is unexplained. The V and J calls and the clone size are those of that table, but D and trimming were determined from the DNA. Across this sample there are roughly 120,000 clones, with around 87% seen only once. About 1.2% of the sample rests with the top ten.

The sequence came from an adult in good health. The V and J genes are TRBV25-1 and TRBJ1-4; no D gene call is confident. The source material was peripheral blood, sampled on day 0 of AZD1222 vaccination. The DNA sequence is as follows: TGTGCCAGCAGTGGCTTGATCTCAGGCTTAACTAATGAAAAACTGTTTTTT. This is translated as CASSGLISGLTNEKLFF.